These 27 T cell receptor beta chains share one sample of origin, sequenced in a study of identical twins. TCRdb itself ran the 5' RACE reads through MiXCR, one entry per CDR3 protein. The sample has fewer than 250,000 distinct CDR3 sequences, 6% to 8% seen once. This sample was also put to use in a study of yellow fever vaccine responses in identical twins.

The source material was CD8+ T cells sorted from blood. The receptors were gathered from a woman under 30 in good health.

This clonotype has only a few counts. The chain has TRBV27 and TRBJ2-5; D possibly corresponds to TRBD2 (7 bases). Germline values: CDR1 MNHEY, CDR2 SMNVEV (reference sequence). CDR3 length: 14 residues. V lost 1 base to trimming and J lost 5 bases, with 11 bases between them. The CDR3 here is CASSLLGGAETQYF. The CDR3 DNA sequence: TGTGCCAGCAGTTTATTGGGGGGGGCGGAGACCCAGTACTTC.

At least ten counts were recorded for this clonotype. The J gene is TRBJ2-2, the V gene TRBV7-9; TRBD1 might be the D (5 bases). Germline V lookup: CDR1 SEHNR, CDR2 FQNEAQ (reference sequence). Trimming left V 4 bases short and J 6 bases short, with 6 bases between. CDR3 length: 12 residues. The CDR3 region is CASSWGAGELFF. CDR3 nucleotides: TGTGCCAGCAGCTGGGGCGCCGGGGAGCTGTTTTTT. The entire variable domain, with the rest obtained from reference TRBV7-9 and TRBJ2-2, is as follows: DTGVSQNPRHKITKRGQNVTFRCDPISEHNRLYWYRQTLGQGPEFLTYFQNEAQLEKSRLLSDRFSAERPKGSFSTLEIQRTEQGDSAMYLCASSWGAGELFFGEGSRLTVL.

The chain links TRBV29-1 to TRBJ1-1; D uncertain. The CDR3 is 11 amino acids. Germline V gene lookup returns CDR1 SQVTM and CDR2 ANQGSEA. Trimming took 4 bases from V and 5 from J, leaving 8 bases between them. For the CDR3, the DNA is TGCAGCGTTGTTTGGTCGACTGAAGCTTTCTTT. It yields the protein CSVVWSTEAFF.

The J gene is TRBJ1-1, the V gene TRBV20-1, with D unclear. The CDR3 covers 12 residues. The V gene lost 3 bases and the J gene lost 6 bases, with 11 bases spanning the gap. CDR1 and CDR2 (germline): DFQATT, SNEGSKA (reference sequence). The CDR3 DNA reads TGCAGTGCTAGTATGTCAGGAGCTGAAGCTTTCTTT. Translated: CSASMSGAEAFF.

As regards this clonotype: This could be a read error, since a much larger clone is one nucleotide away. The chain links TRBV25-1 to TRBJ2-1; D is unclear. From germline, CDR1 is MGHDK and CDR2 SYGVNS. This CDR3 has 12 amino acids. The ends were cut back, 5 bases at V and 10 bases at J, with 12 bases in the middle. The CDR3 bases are TGTGCCAGCAGTCCCGGACCTTCCGAGCAGTTCTTC. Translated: CASSPGPSEQFF.

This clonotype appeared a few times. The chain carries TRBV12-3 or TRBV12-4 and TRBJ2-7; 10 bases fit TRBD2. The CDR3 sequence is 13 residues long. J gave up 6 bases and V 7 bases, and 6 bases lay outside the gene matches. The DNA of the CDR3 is TGTGCCAGCAAGCCGGGACTAGCGTCCGAGCAGTACTTC. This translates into CASKPGLASEQYF.

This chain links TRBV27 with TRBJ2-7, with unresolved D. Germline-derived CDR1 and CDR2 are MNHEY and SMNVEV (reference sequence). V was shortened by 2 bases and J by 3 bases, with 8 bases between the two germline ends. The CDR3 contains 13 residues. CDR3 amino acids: CASSLTDGYEQYF. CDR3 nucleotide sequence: TGTGCCAGCAGTTTAACAGACGGCTACGAGCAGTACTTC.

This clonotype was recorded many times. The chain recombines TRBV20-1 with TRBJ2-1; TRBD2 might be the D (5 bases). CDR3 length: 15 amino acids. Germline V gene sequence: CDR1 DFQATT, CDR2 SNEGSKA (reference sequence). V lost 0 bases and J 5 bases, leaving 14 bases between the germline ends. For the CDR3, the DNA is TGCAGTGCTAGAGATCCAGCGAGGGATCACAATGAGCAGTTCTTC. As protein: CSARDPARDHNEQFF.

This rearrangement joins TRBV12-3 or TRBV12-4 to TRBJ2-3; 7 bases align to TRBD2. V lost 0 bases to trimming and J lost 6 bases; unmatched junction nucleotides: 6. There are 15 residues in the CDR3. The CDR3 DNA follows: TGTGCCAGCAGTTTAGCGGGGGGGATTCGGGATACGCAGTATTTT. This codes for CASSLAGGIRDTQYF.

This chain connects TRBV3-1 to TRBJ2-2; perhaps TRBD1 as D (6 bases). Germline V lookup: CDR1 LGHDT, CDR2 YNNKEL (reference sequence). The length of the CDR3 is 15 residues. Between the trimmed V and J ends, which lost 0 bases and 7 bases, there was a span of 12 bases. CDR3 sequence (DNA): TGTGCCAGCAGCCAAGAAACGAGGGGGTTCGGGGAGCTGTTTTTT. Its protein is CASSQETRGFGELFF.

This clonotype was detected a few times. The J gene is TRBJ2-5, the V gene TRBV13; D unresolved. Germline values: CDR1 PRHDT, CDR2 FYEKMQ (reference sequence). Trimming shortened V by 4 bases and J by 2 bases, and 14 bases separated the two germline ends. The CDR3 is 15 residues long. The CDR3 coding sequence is TGTGCCAGCAGCTCCCTCCATACGCTTCAAGAGACCCAGTACTTC. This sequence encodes CASSSLHTLQETQYF. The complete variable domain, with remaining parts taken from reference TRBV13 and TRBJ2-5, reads AAGVIQSPRHLIKEKRETATLKCYPIPRHDTVYWYQQGPGQDPQFLISFYEKMQSDKGSIPDRFSAQQFSDYHSELNMSSLELGDSALYFCASSSLHTLQETQYFGPGTRLLVL.

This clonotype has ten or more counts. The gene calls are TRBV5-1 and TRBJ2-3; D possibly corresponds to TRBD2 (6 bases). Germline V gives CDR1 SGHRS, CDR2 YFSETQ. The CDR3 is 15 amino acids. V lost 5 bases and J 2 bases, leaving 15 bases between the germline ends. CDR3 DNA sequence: TGCGCCAGCAGTGGCGGGGAAGGGGCCACAGATACGCAGTATTTT. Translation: CASSGGEGATDTQYF.

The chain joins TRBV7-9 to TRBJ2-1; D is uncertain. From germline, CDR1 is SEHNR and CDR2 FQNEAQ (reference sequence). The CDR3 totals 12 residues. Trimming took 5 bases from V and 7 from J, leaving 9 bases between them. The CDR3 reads CASSAGWNEQFF. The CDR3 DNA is TGTGCCAGCAGCGCCGGGTGGAATGAGCAGTTCTTC.

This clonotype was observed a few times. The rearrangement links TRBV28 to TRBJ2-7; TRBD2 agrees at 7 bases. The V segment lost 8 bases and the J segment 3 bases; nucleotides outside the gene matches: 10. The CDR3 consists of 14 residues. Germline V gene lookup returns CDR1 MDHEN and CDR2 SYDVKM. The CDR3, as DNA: TGTGCCAGCCGCCCCTTCAGCGGGAACTACGAGCAGTACTTC. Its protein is CASRPFSGNYEQYF.

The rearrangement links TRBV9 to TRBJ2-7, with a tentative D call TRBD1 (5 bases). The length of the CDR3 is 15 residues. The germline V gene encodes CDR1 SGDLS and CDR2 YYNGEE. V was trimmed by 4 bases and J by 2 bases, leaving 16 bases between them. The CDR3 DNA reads TGTGCCAGCAGCTCCAGGGAAACAGCTACCTACGAGCAGTACTTC. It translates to CASSSRETATYEQYF.

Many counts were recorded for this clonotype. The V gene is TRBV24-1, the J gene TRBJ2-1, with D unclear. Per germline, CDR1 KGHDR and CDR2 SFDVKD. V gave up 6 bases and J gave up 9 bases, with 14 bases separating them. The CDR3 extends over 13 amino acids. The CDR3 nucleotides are TGTGCCACCAGTCCACCCGGTAGGAGTGAGCAGTTCTTC. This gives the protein CATSPPGRSEQFF.

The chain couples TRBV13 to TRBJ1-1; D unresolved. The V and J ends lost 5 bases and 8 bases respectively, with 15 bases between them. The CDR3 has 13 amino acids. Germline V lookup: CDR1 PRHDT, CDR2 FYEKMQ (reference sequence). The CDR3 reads CASSPLSYSEAFF. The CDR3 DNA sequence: TGTGCCAGCAGCCCCTTATCATACTCAGAAGCTTTCTTT.

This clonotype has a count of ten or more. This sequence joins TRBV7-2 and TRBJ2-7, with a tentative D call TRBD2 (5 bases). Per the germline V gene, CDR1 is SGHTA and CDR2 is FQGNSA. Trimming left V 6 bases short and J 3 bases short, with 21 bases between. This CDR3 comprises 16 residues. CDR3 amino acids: CASSRGISRQYYEQYV. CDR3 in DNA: TGTGCCAGCAGTCGGGGTATTTCCCGACAATACTACGAGCAGTACGTC.

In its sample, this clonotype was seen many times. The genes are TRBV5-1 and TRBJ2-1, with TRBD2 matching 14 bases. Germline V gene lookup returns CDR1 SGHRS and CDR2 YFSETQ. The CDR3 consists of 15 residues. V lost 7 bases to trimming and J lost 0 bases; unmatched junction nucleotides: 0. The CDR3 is CASGTSGSSYNEQFF. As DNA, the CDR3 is TGCGCCAGCGGGACTAGCGGGAGCTCCTACAATGAGCAGTTCTTC.

The CDR3 is CASSAETGHQPQHF. CDR3 in DNA: TGCGCCAGCAGTGCCGAGACAGGGCATCAGCCCCAGCATTTT. V is TRBV10-1 and J is TRBJ1-5; 7 positions agree with TRBD1. The CDR3 has 14 residues. The germline V gene encodes CDR1 WNHNN and CDR2 SYGVQD (reference sequence). J lost 5 bases, V lost 4 bases, and 5 bases had no gene match.

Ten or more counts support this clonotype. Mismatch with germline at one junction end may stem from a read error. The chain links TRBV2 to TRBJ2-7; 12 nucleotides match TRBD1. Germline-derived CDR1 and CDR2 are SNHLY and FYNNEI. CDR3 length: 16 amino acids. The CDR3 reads CASREPGTGGTYGQYF. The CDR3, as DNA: TGTGCCAGCAGGGAACCAGGGACAGGGGGCACCTACGGGCAGTACTTC.

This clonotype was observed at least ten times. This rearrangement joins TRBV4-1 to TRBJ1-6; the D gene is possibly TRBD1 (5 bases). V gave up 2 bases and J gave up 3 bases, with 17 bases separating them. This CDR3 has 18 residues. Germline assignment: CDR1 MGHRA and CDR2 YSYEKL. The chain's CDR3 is CASSQTLTGVDYNSPLHF. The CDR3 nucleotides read TGCGCCAGCAGCCAAACCTTAACGGGGGTGGACTATAATTCACCCCTCCACTTT.

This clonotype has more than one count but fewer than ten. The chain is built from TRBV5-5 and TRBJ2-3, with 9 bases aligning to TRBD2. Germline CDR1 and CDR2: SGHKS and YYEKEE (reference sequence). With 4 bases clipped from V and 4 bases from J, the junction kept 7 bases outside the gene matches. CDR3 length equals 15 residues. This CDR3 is CASSPELAGADTQYF. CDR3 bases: TGTGCCAGCAGCCCCGAACTAGCGGGTGCAGATACGCAGTATTTT.

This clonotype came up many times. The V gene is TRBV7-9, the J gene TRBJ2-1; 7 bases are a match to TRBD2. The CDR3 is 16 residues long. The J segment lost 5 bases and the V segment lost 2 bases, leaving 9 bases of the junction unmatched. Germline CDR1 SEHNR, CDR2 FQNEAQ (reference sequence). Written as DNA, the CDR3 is TGTGCCAGCAGCTTAATGCAGAGCGGGAATAACAATGAGCAGTTCTTC. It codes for CASSLMQSGNNNEQFF.

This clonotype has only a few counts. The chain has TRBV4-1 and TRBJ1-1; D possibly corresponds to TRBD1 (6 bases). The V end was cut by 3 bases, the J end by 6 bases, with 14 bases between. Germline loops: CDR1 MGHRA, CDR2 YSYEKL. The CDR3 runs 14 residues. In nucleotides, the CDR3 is TGCGCCAGCAGCCAGGAATCCCAGGGGTCTGAAGCTTTCTTT. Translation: CASSQESQGSEAFF.

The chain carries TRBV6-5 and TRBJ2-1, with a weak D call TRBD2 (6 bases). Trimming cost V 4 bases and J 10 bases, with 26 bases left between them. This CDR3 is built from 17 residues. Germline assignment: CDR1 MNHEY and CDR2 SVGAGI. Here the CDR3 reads CASSSRPGGSPPGEQFF. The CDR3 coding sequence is TGTGCCAGCAGTTCCCGCCCCGGAGGGAGCCCTCCGGGGGAGCAGTTCTTC.

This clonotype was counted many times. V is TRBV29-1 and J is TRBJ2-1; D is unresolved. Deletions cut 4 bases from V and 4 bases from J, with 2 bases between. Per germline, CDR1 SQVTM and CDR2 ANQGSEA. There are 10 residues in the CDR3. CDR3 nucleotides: TGCAGCGTTGGTTACAATGAGCAGTTCTTC. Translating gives CSVGYNEQFF.